The 22 T cell receptor beta chains reported below all come from one sample, sequenced in a study of blood T cell repertoires in COVID-19. Generated by immunoSEQ multiplex PCR, the TCRdb table keeps only in-frame clones and is missing some. This table holds about 48,000 clones, 80% to 85% found once. Sequenced input: peripheral blood. These receptors were collected from a man between 65 and 85 years old with acute or convalescent COVID-19.

The chain uses TRBV7-9 and TRBJ1-4; no firm D call. CDR3 length: 14 residues. Germline CDR1 is SEHNR and CDR2 is FQNEAQ (reference sequence). Trimming left V 5 bases short and J 8 bases short, with 15 bases between. CDR3 in DNA: TGTGCCAGCAGCCCCCCAGCGGGCAGGGAAAAACTGTTTTTT. This sequence encodes CASSPPAGREKLFF.

J is TRBJ1-5 and V is TRBV7-8, with a tentative D call TRBD1 (5 bases). The CDR3 has 14 amino acids. Germline V gene lookup returns CDR1 SGHVS and CDR2 FQNEAQ. V dropped 2 bases and J dropped 3 bases, with 8 bases sitting between them. The CDR3 loop reads CASSLSGINQPQHF. CDR3 sequence (DNA): TGTGCCAGCAGCTTATCAGGGATCAATCAGCCCCAGCATTTT.

This chain connects TRBV5-1 to TRBJ1-3; no firm D call. Germline CDR1 and CDR2: SGHRS and YFSETQ. Trimming shortened V by 4 bases and J by 4 bases, and 12 bases separated the two germline ends. This CDR3 is 14 amino acids long. As DNA, the CDR3 is TGCGCCAGCAGCACCGGCGGGTACGGAAACACCATATATTTT. Its protein product is CASSTGGYGNTIYF.

The rearrangement joins TRBV6-2 or TRBV6-3 to TRBJ2-4; 7 bases are a match to TRBD1. This CDR3 is built from 15 residues. V lost 6 bases, J lost 5 bases, and 10 bases stayed unmatched. Germline lookup yields CDR1 MNHEY and CDR2 SVGEGT. In DNA, the CDR3 is TGTGCCAGCAGCCCCAACGACAGGGACCAAAACATTCAGTACTTC. The encoded protein is CASSPNDRDQNIQYF.

This chain uses TRBV7-2 with TRBJ2-2; maybe TRBD2 (5 bases). Germline V lookup: CDR1 SGHTA, CDR2 FQGNSA. V was cut by 5 bases and J by 1 base, with 14 bases left in between. The CDR3 loop spans 16 amino acids. This CDR3 reads CASSPIAPGNTGELFF. CDR3 sequence (DNA): TGTGCCAGCAGCCCCATAGCGCCCGGGAACACCGGGGAGCTGTTTTTT.

The rearrangement links TRBV28 to TRBJ1-5; D perhaps matches TRBD1 (5 bases). This CDR3 spans 14 amino acids. Per the germline V gene, CDR1 is MDHEN and CDR2 is SYDVKM. V shed 6 bases and J shed 2 bases, with 11 bases lying between them. Here the CDR3 DNA reads TGTGCCAGCAGCCTCGGGGGTGGCAATCAGCCCCAGCATTTT. Encoded protein: CASSLGGGNQPQHF.

This sequence joins TRBV11-2 and TRBJ2-1, with 7 bases fitting TRBD1. Germline V CDR1 and CDR2: SGHAT, FQNNGV. The CDR3 covers 17 residues. V shed 5 bases and J 0 bases; nucleotides not matched to a gene: 10. CDR3 protein: CASSRKGARPSYNEQFF. CDR3 coding DNA: TGTGCCAGCAGCCGAAAGGGGGCCAGGCCCTCCTACAATGAGCAGTTCTTC.

The chain recombines TRBV6-1 with TRBJ1-1; 8 positions match TRBD1. Germline CDR1 is MNHNS and CDR2 is SASEGT. Trimming took 3 bases from V and 7 from J; bases not matched to a gene: 7. The CDR3 is 14 amino acids. The CDR3 DNA reads TGTGCCAGCAGTGAGGCCGGACAGGGCGATGAAGCTTTCTTT. Its protein product is CASSEAGQGDEAFF.

This clone was detected only once. This chain links TRBV7-9 with TRBJ2-5; D gene unclear. The germline gives CDR1 SEHNR, CDR2 FQNEAQ (reference sequence). This CDR3 contains 14 residues. Trimming removed 5 bases at V and 5 bases at J, with 15 bases between. The CDR3 DNA reads TGTGCCAGCAGCGACAAGGAATCCCGGGAGACCCAGTACTTC. This translates into CASSDKESRETQYF.

The rearrangement uses TRBV5-4 and TRBJ2-1, with 11 bases matching TRBD2. V lost 0 bases and J lost 9; bases outside the gene matches: 8. This CDR3 is built from 16 residues. The germline CDR1 and CDR2 sequences are SGHNT and YYREEE (reference sequence). CDR3 DNA: TGTGCCAGCAGCTTGGGACTAGCGGGAAGGGGGGGTGAGCAGTTCTTC. Its translation is CASSLGLAGRGGEQFF. Supplemented by reference TRBV5-4 and TRBJ2-1, the full variable domain reads ETGVTQSPTHLIKTRGQQVTLRCSSQSGHNTVSWYQQALGQGPQFIFQYYREEENGRGNFPPRFSGLQFPNYSSELNVNALELDDSALYLCASSLGLAGRGGEQFFGPGTRLTVL.

The chain carries TRBV7-2 and TRBJ2-3; 7 bases line up with TRBD2. The CDR3 is 15 amino acids. The germline CDR1 and CDR2 sequences are SGHTA and FQGNSA. The ends lost 3 bases at V and 2 bases at J; junction bases unmatched: 5. Written as DNA, the CDR3 is TGTGCCAGCAGCTTCAGCGGGACCAACACAGATACGCAGTATTTT. Amino acids: CASSFSGTNTDTQYF. Variable domain in full (rest from reference TRBV7-2 and TRBJ2-3): GAGVSQSPSNKVTEKGKDVELRCDPISGHTALYWYRQSLGQGLEFLIYFQGNSAPDKSGLPSDRFSAERTGGSVSTLTIQRTQQEDSAVYLCASSFSGTNTDTQYFGPGTRLTVL.

CDR3 residues: CASSPDRVSHSPLHF. CDR3 in DNA: TGTGCCAGCTCACCCGACCGGGTATCGCATTCACCCCTCCACTTT. The chain links TRBV18 to TRBJ1-6; no reliable D call. Germline V CDR1 and CDR2: KGHSH, LQKENI. Trimming removed 3 bases at V and 8 bases at J, with 14 bases between. CDR3 length: 15 amino acids.

This chain links TRBV9 with TRBJ1-4; D unresolved. Germline CDR1 is SGDLS and CDR2 is YYNGEE. The V end lost 1 base, the J end lost 8 bases, and 15 bases lay between the germline ends. There are 15 residues in the CDR3. The CDR3 here is CASSVSTVRGEKLFF. The CDR3 DNA reads TGTGCCAGCAGCGTATCGACGGTTCGGGGAGAAAAACTGTTTTTT.

The V call is TRBV11-2, the J call TRBJ2-7, with D maybe TRBD1 (7 bases). CDR1 is SGHAT and CDR2 is FQNNGV in the germline V gene. CDR3 size: 15 residues. The ends were cut back, 4 bases at V and 6 bases at J, with 19 bases in the middle. As DNA, the CDR3 is TGTGCCAGCAGCTCAGGGGGGACAGTTTCATCCGAGCAGTACTTC. Amino acid sequence: CASSSGGTVSSEQYF.

The chain recombines TRBV30 with TRBJ1-2, with a tentative D call TRBD1 (6 bases). Trimming stripped 2 bases from V and 3 bases from J, with 16 bases between. Germline values: CDR1 GTSNPN, CDR2 SVGIG (reference sequence). The CDR3 consists of 15 residues. The CDR3 DNA follows: TGTGCCTGGAGTCCGCCAGGGGACCTAGACTATGGCTACACCTTC. It yields the protein CAWSPPGDLDYGYTF. The variable domain in full, completed from reference TRBV30 and TRBJ1-2, reads SQTIHQWPATLVQPVGSPLSLECTVEGTSNPNLYWYRQAAGRGLQLLFYSVGIGQISSEVPQNLSASRPQDRQFILSSKKLLLSDSGFYLCAWSPPGDLDYGYTFGSGTRLTVV.

The chain recombines TRBV7-9 with TRBJ2-7, with 10 bases aligning to TRBD1. Germline V gene data show CDR1 as SEHNR and CDR2 as FQNEAQ (reference sequence). The ends lost 1 base at V and 5 bases at J; junction bases unmatched: 11. The CDR3 extends over 17 amino acids. The CDR3, as DNA: TGTGCCAGCAGCTTAGGCTTCGGGACAGGGGTTCAGGACGAGCAGTACTTC. Residues: CASSLGFGTGVQDEQYF.

This clone showed up just once. The gene calls are TRBV5-1 and TRBJ1-4, with D perhaps matching TRBD1 (6 bases). The germline gives CDR1 SGHRS, CDR2 YFSETQ. The CDR3 contains 17 residues. V lost 2 bases, J lost 6 bases, and 20 bases lay in between. CDR3 bases: TGCGCCAGCAGCTTTACCCCCAGCGTAGGGGGGGATGAAAAACTGTTTTTT. As protein: CASSFTPSVGGDEKLFF.

The rearrangement joins TRBV7-2 to TRBJ2-7; TRBD1 aligns across 8 bases. The CDR3 extends over 15 amino acids. The junction had 11 bases not matched to a gene; V was cut back by 3 bases and J by 7 bases. Germline CDR1 is SGHTA and CDR2 is FQGNSA. The CDR3 DNA is TGTGCCAGCAGCTTCGGACAGGGCGCGAACCGGGAGCAGTACTTC. Protein product: CASSFGQGANREQYF. The variable domain in full, with the rest retrieved from reference TRBV7-2 and TRBJ2-7, is GAGVSQSPSNKVTEKGKDVELRCDPISGHTALYWYRQSLGQGLEFLIYFQGNSAPDKSGLPSDRFSAERTGGSVSTLTIQRTQQEDSAVYLCASSFGQGANREQYFGPGTRLTVT.

The rearrangement joins TRBV4-3 to TRBJ2-7; 9 bases line up with TRBD1. Looked up from germline, CDR1 is LGHNA and CDR2 is YSLEER. J lost 4 bases, V lost 5 bases, and 3 bases had no gene match. The length of the CDR3 is 13 residues. The CDR3 nucleotides read TGCGCCAGCAGCTCGGGACAGGGTTACGAGCAGTACTTC. Protein product: CASSSGQGYEQYF.

The rearrangement links TRBV4-3 to TRBJ1-1, with 10 positions matching TRBD1. The germline V gene has CDR1 LGHNA and CDR2 YSLEER. V shed 5 bases, J shed 4 bases, and the junction held 7 bases outside the gene matches. This CDR3 has 15 residues. CDR3 sequence (DNA): TGCGCCAGCAGCTTTTTCGGACAGGGGGGCACTGAAGCTTTCTTT. It translates to CASSFFGQGGTEAFF.

The chain joins TRBV6-5 to TRBJ2-2; D is uncertain. Germline V gene lookup returns CDR1 MNHEY and CDR2 SVGAGI. The CDR3 loop spans 12 amino acids. The V end was cut by 5 bases, the J end by 7 bases, with 8 bases between. The CDR3 DNA reads TGTGCCAGCAGTCCATACTACGGGGAGCTGTTTTTT. It is translated as CASSPYYGELFF.

This rearrangement joins TRBV6-2 or TRBV6-3 to TRBJ2-1, with D perhaps matching TRBD2 (7 bases). V was clipped by 2 bases and J by 8 bases, with 19 bases between them. CDR3 length: 16 amino acids. Germline-derived CDR1 and CDR2 are MNHEY and SVGEGT. CDR3 residues: CASSYRGRGHRDEQFF. The CDR3 nucleotides are TGTGCCAGCAGTTACCGCGGGCGGGGGCACCGTGATGAGCAGTTCTTC.